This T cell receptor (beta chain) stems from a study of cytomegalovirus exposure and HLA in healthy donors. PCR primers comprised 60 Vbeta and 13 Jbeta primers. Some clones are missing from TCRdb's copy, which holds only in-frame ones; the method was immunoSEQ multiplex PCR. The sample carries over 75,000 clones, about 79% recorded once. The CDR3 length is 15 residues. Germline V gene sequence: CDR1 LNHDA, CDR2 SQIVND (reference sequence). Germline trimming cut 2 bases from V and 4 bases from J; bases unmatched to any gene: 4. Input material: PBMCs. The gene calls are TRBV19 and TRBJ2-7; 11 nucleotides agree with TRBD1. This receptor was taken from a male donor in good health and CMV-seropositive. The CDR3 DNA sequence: TGTGCCAGTAGTATACCGGGACAGGGGGATTACGAGCAGTACTTC. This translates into CASSIPGQGDYEQYF.